This T cell receptor (beta chain) appears in the sequencing data of a study of blood T cells in healthy people across ages. CDR1 is MNHEY, CDR2 SVGAGI, per germline. The length of the CDR3 is 15 residues. With a J-beta primer mix and a sample-barcoded 5' primer, a second PCR ran roughly 6 to 11 cycles. MiXCR, applied by TCRdb to the 5' RACE reads, yields one record per CDR3 protein. The table has around 900,000 distinct CDR3 sequences, more than 25% seen once; the top ten hold around 16%. The sample, around 10 milliliters of peripheral blood, was drawn from each donor. No fewer than 7 million PBMCs went into each sample. About this clonotype: Since a much larger clone is just one base distant, this may be a read error.

The sequence was collected from a woman aged 80 or older in good health. What was sequenced was blood. This chain joins TRBV6-5 and TRBJ2-1; TRBD1 matches 8 bases. The last part of the DNA fits TRBJ2-7 better; the J call may be wrong. CDR3 in DNA: TGTGCCAGCAGTTACGAGCGGACAGGGCACAATGAGCAGTACTTC. It translates to CASSYERTGHNEQYF.